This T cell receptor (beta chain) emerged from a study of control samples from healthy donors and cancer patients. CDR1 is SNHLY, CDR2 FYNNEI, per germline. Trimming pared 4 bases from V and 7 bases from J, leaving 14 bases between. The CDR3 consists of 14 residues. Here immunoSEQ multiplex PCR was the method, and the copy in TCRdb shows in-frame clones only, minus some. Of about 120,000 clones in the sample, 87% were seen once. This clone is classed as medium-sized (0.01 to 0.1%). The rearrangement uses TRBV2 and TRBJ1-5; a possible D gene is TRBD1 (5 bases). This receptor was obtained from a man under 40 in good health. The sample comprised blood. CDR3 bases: TGTGCCAGCAGTGTGGGTGGGGGATACCAGCCCCAGCATTTT. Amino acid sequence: CASSVGGGYQPQHF.